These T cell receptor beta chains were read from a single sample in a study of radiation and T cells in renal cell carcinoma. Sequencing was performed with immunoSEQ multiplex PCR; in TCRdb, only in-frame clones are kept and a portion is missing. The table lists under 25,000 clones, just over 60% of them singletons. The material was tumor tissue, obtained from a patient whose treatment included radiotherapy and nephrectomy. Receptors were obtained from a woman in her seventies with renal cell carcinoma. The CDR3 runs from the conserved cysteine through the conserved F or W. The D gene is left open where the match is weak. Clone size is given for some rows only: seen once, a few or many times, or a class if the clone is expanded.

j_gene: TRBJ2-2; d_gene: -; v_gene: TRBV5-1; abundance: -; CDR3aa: CASRLGGGGPPTGELFF; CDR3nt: TGCGCCAGCAGGCTTGGTGGGGGGGGCCCCCCAACCGGGGAGCTGTTTTTT
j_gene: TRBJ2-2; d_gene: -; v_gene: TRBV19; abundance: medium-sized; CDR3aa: CASSSGFGELFF; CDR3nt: TGTGCCAGTAGTAGTGGATTCGGGGAGCTGTTTTTT
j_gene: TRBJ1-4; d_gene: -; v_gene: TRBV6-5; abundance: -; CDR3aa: CASSRTGLLGEFF; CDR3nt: TGTGCCAGCAGTCGAACGGGACTTCTCGGGGAGTTTTTT
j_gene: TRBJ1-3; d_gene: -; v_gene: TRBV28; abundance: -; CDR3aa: CASSGDRNTIYF; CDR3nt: TGTGCCAGCAGTGGGGACAGAAACACCATATATTTT
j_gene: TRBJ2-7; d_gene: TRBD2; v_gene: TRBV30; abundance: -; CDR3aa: CACRGGQVEQYF; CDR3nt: TGTGCCTGCCGCGGGGGGCAGGTCGAGCAGTACTTC
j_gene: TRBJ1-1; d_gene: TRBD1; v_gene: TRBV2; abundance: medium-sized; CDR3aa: CAEGTGTTEAFF; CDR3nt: TGTGCTGAAGGGACAGGGACCACTGAAGCTTTCTTT
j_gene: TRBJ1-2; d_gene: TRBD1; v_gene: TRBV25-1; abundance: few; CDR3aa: CASSDSGTGVLYGYTF; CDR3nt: TGTGCCAGCAGTGACTCCGGGACAGGGGTTCTCTATGGCTACACCTTC
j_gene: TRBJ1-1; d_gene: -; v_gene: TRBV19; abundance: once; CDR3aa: CASSFGAVGNTEAFF; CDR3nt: TGTGCCAGTTCCTTCGGGGCGGTTGGGAACACTGAAGCTTTCTTT
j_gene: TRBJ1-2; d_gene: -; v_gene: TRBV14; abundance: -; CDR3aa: CASSRAPSGGYTF; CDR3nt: TGTGCCAGCAGCCGCGCACCCAGTGGCGGCTACACCTTC
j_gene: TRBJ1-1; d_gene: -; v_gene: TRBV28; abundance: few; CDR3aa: CASSPVAALNTEAFF; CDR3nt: TGTGCCAGCAGTCCGGTTGCTGCGTTAAACACTGAAGCTTTCTTT
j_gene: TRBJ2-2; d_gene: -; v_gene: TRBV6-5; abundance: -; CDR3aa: CASIRQPGAGELFF; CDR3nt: TGTGCCAGCATACGTCAGCCGGGGGCCGGGGAGCTGTTTTTT
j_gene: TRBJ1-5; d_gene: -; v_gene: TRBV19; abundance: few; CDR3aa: CASSPVGGGQPQHF; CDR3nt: TGTGCCAGTAGTCCTGTGGGGGGAGGTCAGCCCCAGCATTTT
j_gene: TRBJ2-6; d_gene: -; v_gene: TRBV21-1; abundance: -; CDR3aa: CASSKVGLCGANVLTF; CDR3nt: TGTGCCAGCAGCAAAGTCGGGTTGTGTGGGGCCAACGTCCTGACTTTC
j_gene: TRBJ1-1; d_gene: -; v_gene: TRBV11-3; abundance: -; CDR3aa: CASSLVPLMNTEAFF; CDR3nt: TGTGCCAGCAGCTTAGTCCCTCTCATGAACACTGAAGCTTTCTTT
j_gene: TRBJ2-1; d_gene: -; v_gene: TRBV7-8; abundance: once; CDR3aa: CASSSRSWTSYNEQFF; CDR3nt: TGTGCCAGCAGCTCCCGGTCATGGACTTCTTACAATGAGCAGTTCTTC
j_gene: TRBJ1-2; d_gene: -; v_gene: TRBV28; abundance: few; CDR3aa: CASSFRGWGYTF; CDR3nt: TGTGCCAGCAGTTTCAGGGGATGGGGCTACACCTTC